The sequence of this TCR beta chain was determined in a study of shared clonotypes between healthy human individuals. Trimming at V came to 1 base and at J to 0 bases, leaving 6 bases not matched to a gene. This CDR3 has 16 amino acids. Germline V gene sequence: CDR1 MNHNS, CDR2 SASEGT. All donors qualified as healthy HIV-negative adults and had experienced no recent acute infections or vaccinations. Researchers drew on about 90 million PBMCs for genomic DNA from unsorted samples. Sequencing was performed with immunoSEQ multiplex PCR; in TCRdb, only in-frame clones are kept and a portion is missing. The repertoire has about 600,000 clones, around 78% of them found once; the top ten carry more than 10%.

The TCR originated in a woman aged 40 to 55 in good health. Some clones in this sample may be carry-over from other donors' samples. The sequenced sample was PBMCs. The chain couples TRBV6-1 to TRBJ2-7; 7 bases fit TRBD1. CDR3 DNA sequence: TGTGCCAGCAGTGAAGGCCAGGGGGATAGCTCCTACGAGCAGTACTTC. It specifies CASSEGQGDSSYEQYF.